These 26 T cell receptor beta chains came from one sample sequenced in a study of blood T cells in healthy people across ages. For the second PCR, which ran for roughly 6 to 11 cycles, a sample-barcoded 5' primer and a J-beta primer mix were used. MiXCR, applied by TCRdb to the 5' RACE reads, yields one record per CDR3 protein. Of about 1 million distinct CDR3 sequences detected, more than 40% appear once; the ten largest clones hold under 20%. Sequenced sample: blood. The receptors were sampled from a woman aged 55-75 years in good health.

Ten or more counts support this clonotype. The chain combines TRBV29-1 with TRBJ2-1; 11 bases match TRBD2. J was trimmed by 5 bases and V by 7 bases; bases with no gene match: 4. Germline CDR1 is SQVTM and CDR2 is ANQGSEA. The length of the CDR3 is 13 residues. The CDR3 spells CSDTGLADNEQFF. As DNA, the CDR3 is TGCAGCGACACGGGACTAGCGGACAATGAGCAGTTCTTC.

V and J are TRBV28 and TRBJ2-5, with 9 bases fitting TRBD1. The J call may be incorrect, as the DNA end agrees better with TRBJ2-7. The germline V gene encodes CDR1 MDHEN and CDR2 SYDVKM. The CDR3 extends over 18 amino acids. The CDR3: CASRTNRGRAIRNYEQYF. The DNA for the CDR3 is TGTGCCAGCCGGACGAACAGGGGGCGAGCTATTCGGAACTACGAGCAGTACTTC.

The genes are TRBV7-9 and TRBJ2-7, with 14 bases that match TRBD2. The CDR3 covers 17 residues. Trimming cost V 1 base and J 2 bases; bases outside gene matches: 4. From germline, CDR1 is SEHNR and CDR2 FQNEAQ (reference sequence). The CDR3 region has the DNA TGTGCCAGCAGCTTAGGGGTGACTAGCGGGAGGGCCTACGAGCAGTACTTC. It translates to CASSLGVTSGRAYEQYF.

This chain connects TRBV6-4 to TRBJ1-2; TRBD1 matches 7 bases. Germline V gene data show CDR1 as MRHNA and CDR2 as SNTAGT. This CDR3 contains 13 residues. The V and J ends lost 4 bases and 7 bases, in that order; junction bases with no gene match: 6. The CDR3: CASSATGMTGYTF. The CDR3 DNA reads as TGTGCCAGCAGTGCGACAGGGATGACTGGCTACACCTTC.

The rearrangement links TRBV5-1 to TRBJ2-5; 7 bases map to TRBD1. CDR1 SGHRS and CDR2 YFSETQ come from the germline V gene. The CDR3 is made up of 13 amino acids. Trimming cost V 7 bases and J 3 bases; bases outside gene matches: 6. The CDR3 DNA is TGCGCCAGCTGTCCCGGGACAGAAGAGACCCAGTACTTC. This codes for CASCPGTEETQYF.

The V and J genes are TRBV12-3 or TRBV12-4 and TRBJ2-1; 16 positions match TRBD2. Germline trimming cut 9 bases from V and 6 bases from J; bases unmatched to any gene: 14. The CDR3 has 18 residues. CDR3 protein: CASGTSGRAGLWSNEQFF. The CDR3 nucleotides are TGTGCCAGTGGGACTAGCGGGAGGGCAGGGTTATGGAGCAATGAGCAGTTCTTC.

This clonotype showed up many times. This chain connects TRBV29-1 to TRBJ2-3; maybe TRBD2 (6 bases). Germline CDR1 SQVTM, CDR2 ANQGSEA. Trimming took off 4 bases at V and 3 bases at J, with 14 bases between the two ends. There are 14 residues in the CDR3. The CDR3, as DNA: TGCAGCGTTGGATCGGGAGTAGGGACAGATACGCAGTATTTT. It yields the protein CSVGSGVGTDTQYF.

This sequence joins TRBV12-3 or TRBV12-4 and TRBJ2-1, with D possibly TRBD1 on 6 matching bases. CDR3 size: 12 residues. Trimming took 6 bases from V and 8 from J, leaving 11 bases between them. CDR3 coding DNA: TGTGCCAGCAGCCAGGGGCCGGATGAGCAGTTCTTC. Amino acids: CASSQGPDEQFF.

In its sample, this clonotype was seen a few times. V and J are TRBV5-1 and TRBJ2-5; TRBD2 might be the D (5 bases). The J call may be wrong; the DNA end is better matched by TRBJ2-7. This CDR3 is 13 amino acids long. The germline CDR1 and CDR2 sequences are SGHRS and YFSETQ. The CDR3 sequence: CASSLRHEGEQYF. The CDR3 region has the DNA TGCGCCAGCAGCTTGAGACATGAGGGCGAGCAGTACTTC.

This chain connects TRBV7-3 to TRBJ2-7; D is perhaps TRBD2 (6 bases). V lost 4 bases and J lost 5, with 15 bases in between. The CDR3 has 14 residues. Germline CDR1 and CDR2: SGHTA and FQGTGA. The chain's CDR3 is CASSYTGTSHEQYF. CDR3 DNA sequence: TGTGCCAGCAGCTACACCGGGACTTCCCACGAGCAGTACTTC.

V usage is TRBV5-1 and J usage is TRBJ2-1, with 9 bases that match TRBD2. V shed 1 base and J 8 bases; nucleotides not matched to a gene: 4. Looked up from germline, CDR1 is SGHRS and CDR2 is YFSETQ. The CDR3 is made up of 14 amino acids. CDR3 region: CASSLSSGSHEQFF. The CDR3 DNA is TGCGCCAGCAGCTTGAGTAGCGGGAGCCATGAGCAGTTCTTC.

This clonotype occurred once. V is TRBV15 and J is TRBJ2-7; D possibly corresponds to TRBD2 (6 bases). The CDR3 is 15 amino acids. V was shortened by 5 bases and J by 0 bases, with 14 bases between the two germline ends. CDR1 is LNHNV and CDR2 is YYDKDF in the germline V gene (reference sequence). The chain's CDR3 is CATSPWGVSSYEQYF. CDR3 in DNA: TGTGCCACCAGCCCCTGGGGGGTCAGCTCCTACGAGCAGTACTTC.

The chain recombines TRBV15 with TRBJ2-1; TRBD1 matches at 10 bases. Germline V CDR1 and CDR2: LNHNV, YYDKDF (reference sequence). This CDR3 region has 17 residues. V was pared by 0 bases and J by 7 bases, with 9 bases of the junction left unmatched. This chain's CDR3 is CATSRDLGTGEGNEQFF. DNA for the CDR3: TGTGCCACCAGCAGAGATCTCGGGACAGGGGAGGGAAATGAGCAGTTCTTC.

The V and J genes are TRBV20-1 and TRBJ2-3; 11 nucleotides line up with TRBD2. In germline, CDR1 is DFQATT, CDR2 SNEGSKA (reference sequence). After removal of 3 bases from V and 4 bases from J, the junction contained 6 bases not matched to a gene. This CDR3 contains 15 residues. In DNA, the CDR3 is TGCAGTGCTAGCCCACTAGCGGGAGTGTCAGATACGCAGTATTTT. Translated, it gives CSASPLAGVSDTQYF.

In this sample, this clonotype turned up a few times. The chain employs TRBV21-1 and TRBJ2-5; TRBD2, the table's D call, lacks a check against the DNA. TRBV21-1 corresponds to a pseudogene. This CDR3 has 14 residues. The CDR3 protein is CASSSRDFQETQYF. The CDR3 nucleotides are TGTGCCAGCAGCTCCCGGGACTTCCAAGAGACCCAGTACTTC.

The rearrangement joins TRBV20-1 to TRBJ1-1; D call uncertain. Deletions cut 3 bases from V and 7 bases from J, with 12 bases between. This CDR3 has 12 amino acids. Germline V gene data show CDR1 as DFQATT and CDR2 as SNEGSKA (reference sequence). CDR3 region: CSARGSQFEAFF. CDR3 sequence (DNA): TGCAGTGCTAGGGGCAGCCAGTTTGAAGCTTTCTTT.

The J gene is TRBJ2-7, the V gene TRBV18; 12 bases are shared with TRBD1. This CDR3 has 13 amino acids. The ends lost 5 bases at V and 6 bases at J; junction bases unmatched: 2. Germline assignment: CDR1 KGHSH and CDR2 LQKENI. DNA for the CDR3: TGTGCCAGCTCAGGGACAGGGGGCTCCGAGCAGTACTTC. Translated: CASSGTGGSEQYF.

The chain joins TRBV12-3 or TRBV12-4 to TRBJ1-5; TRBD1 matches 8 bases. V lost 8 bases, J lost 6 bases, and 9 bases stayed unmatched. CDR3 length equals 14 residues. The DNA of the CDR3 is TGTGCCAGCCGGGAGACAGGGGCAGCTCAGCCCCAGCATTTT. Amino acid sequence: CASRETGAAQPQHF.

The rearrangement joins TRBV20-1 to TRBJ2-3, with D possibly TRBD1 on 5 matching bases. The CDR3 contains 15 residues. V was shortened by 3 bases and J by 2 bases, with 15 bases between the two germline ends. The germline gives CDR1 DFQATT, CDR2 SNEGSKA (reference sequence). The CDR3: CSARLVRQYTDTQYF. CDR3 nucleotides: TGCAGTGCTAGGCTTGTTAGACAGTACACAGATACGCAGTATTTT.

This chain joins TRBV29-1 and TRBJ1-4; tentative D call: TRBD1 (5 bases). The CDR3 loop spans 13 amino acids. V lost 7 bases and J lost 5, with 14 bases in between. Germline V CDR1 and CDR2: SQVTM, ANQGSEA. The CDR3 here is CSALSEGNEKLFF. The CDR3 DNA is TGCAGCGCCCTCAGTGAGGGGAATGAAAAACTGTTTTTT.

The V and J genes are TRBV7-2 and TRBJ2-5; 8 bases are shared with TRBD2. This CDR3 spans 16 amino acids. CDR1 is SGHTA and CDR2 is FQGNSA in the germline V gene. Trimming cost V 4 bases and J 5 bases; bases outside gene matches: 12. The CDR3 DNA follows: TGTGCCAGCAGCTCCCGTAGCGGGGCTAGCCGGGAGACCCAGTACTTC. Its translation: CASSSRSGASRETQYF.

J is TRBJ1-5 and V is TRBV28; D is uncertain. This CDR3 spans 15 amino acids. Germline V lookup: CDR1 MDHEN, CDR2 SYDVKM. Trimming cost V 5 bases and J 0 bases, with 11 bases left between them. In DNA form, the CDR3 reads TGTGCCAGCAGTCCTCGGACGGTTAGCAATCAGCCCCAGCATTTT. Its protein product is CASSPRTVSNQPQHF. The full variable domain, in which reference TRBV28 and TRBJ1-5 provide the parts outside the CDR3, is DVKVTQSSRYLVKRTGEKVFLECVQDMDHENMFWYRQDPGLGLRLIYFSYDVKMKEKGDIPEGYSVSREKKERFSLILESASTNQTSMYLCASSPRTVSNQPQHFGDGTRLSIL.

The chain joins TRBV28 to TRBJ1-6, with D uncertain. This CDR3 comprises 16 residues. Germline-derived CDR1 and CDR2 are MDHEN and SYDVKM. V dropped 2 bases and J dropped 5 bases, with 13 bases sitting between them. CDR3 residues: CASSLKPRINNSPLHF. The CDR3 bases are TGTGCCAGCAGTTTAAAACCCAGGATTAATAATTCACCCCTCCACTTT.

This clonotype was observed a few times. V and J are TRBV5-6 and TRBJ2-7, with 8 positions matching TRBD1. V was pared by 4 bases and J by 0 bases, with 9 bases of the junction left unmatched. In germline, CDR1 is SGHDT, CDR2 YYEEEE. This CDR3 has 16 residues. CDR3 sequence: CASSAMGQEYSYEQYF. In DNA, the CDR3 is TGTGCCAGCAGCGCTATGGGACAGGAATACTCCTACGAGCAGTACTTC. Based on the CDR3 plus reference TRBV5-6 and TRBJ2-7, the full variable domain is DAGVTQSPTHLIKTRGQQVTLRCSPKSGHDTVSWYQQALGQGPQFIFQYYEEEERQRGNFPDRFSGHQFPNYSSELNVNALLLGDSALYLCASSAMGQEYSYEQYFGPGTRLTVT.

V gene TRBV24-1 combines with J gene TRBJ1-1; D is unclear. Trimming took off 10 bases at V and 2 bases at J, with 10 bases between the two ends. The CDR3 is 12 amino acids. Per germline, CDR1 KGHDR and CDR2 SFDVKD. The CDR3: CATPRPNTEAFF. CDR3 sequence (DNA): TGTGCCACTCCCCGACCCAACACTGAAGCTTTCTTT.

The rearrangement links TRBV12-5 to TRBJ2-7, with 10 bases lining up with TRBD1. The V gene end was trimmed by 3 bases and the J gene end by 6 bases; junction bases not matched to a gene: 8. In germline, CDR1 is LGHNT, CDR2 FRNRAP. The CDR3 length is 15 residues. CDR3 residues: CASGFPPGQGREQYF. The CDR3 coding sequence is TGTGCTAGTGGTTTTCCCCCGGGACAGGGGCGCGAGCAGTACTTC.